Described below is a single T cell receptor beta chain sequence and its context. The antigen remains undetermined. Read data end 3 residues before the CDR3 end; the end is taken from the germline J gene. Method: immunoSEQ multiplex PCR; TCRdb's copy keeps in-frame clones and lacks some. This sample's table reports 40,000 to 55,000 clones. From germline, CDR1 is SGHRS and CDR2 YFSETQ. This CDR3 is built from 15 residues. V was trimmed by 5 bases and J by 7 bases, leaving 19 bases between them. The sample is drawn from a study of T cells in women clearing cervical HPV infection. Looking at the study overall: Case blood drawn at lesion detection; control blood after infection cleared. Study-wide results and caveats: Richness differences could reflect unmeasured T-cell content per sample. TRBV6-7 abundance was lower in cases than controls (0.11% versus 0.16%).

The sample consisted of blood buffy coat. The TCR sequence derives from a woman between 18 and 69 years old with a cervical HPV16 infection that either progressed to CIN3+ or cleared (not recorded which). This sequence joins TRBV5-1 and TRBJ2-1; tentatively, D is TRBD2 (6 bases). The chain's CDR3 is CASRLGTSGMNEQFF. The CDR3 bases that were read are TGCGCCAGCAGGTTAGGGACTTCGGGTATGAATGAG.